The 11 T cell receptor beta chains below come from one sample, sequenced in a study of cytomegalovirus exposure and HLA in healthy donors. Researchers ran the PCR with 60 Vbeta and 13 Jbeta primers. Assay: immunoSEQ multiplex PCR; the TCRdb copy retains only in-frame clones and omits some. The table lists 90,000 to 110,000 clones, 9.5% to 15% of them singletons. The sequencing input was PBMCs. These receptors all come from a man in his forties or fifties in good health and CMV-seropositive.

The sample holds a few counts of this clone. Here the CDR3 reads CSVPDRVNTEAFF. CDR3 nucleotides: TGCAGCGTTCCCGACAGAGTGAACACTGAAGCTTTCTTT. This chain joins TRBV29-1 and TRBJ1-1, with D maybe TRBD1 (5 bases). The CDR3 consists of 13 residues. From germline, CDR1 is SQVTM and CDR2 ANQGSEA. V gave up 5 bases and J gave up 0 bases, with 10 bases separating them.

This clone was counted between two and nine times. V is TRBV6-5 and J is TRBJ1-2, with 9 bases fitting TRBD1. Looked up from germline, CDR1 is MNHEY and CDR2 is SVGAGI. J gave up 7 bases and V 4 bases, and 4 bases lay outside the gene matches. The CDR3 has 13 residues. The CDR3 nucleotides are TGTGCCAGCAGTTTAAGGGACAGGGCTGGCTACACCTTC. This gives the protein CASSLRDRAGYTF.

This clone was observed a handful of times. This rearrangement joins TRBV11-3 to TRBJ2-1, with D possibly TRBD2 on 6 matching bases. There are 16 residues in the CDR3. V shed 5 bases and J shed 3 bases, with 17 bases lying between them. CDR1 and CDR2 from the germline V gene are SGHNT and YENEEA. DNA of the CDR3: TGTGCCAGCAGCGAAAAAGGGCTAGCGAGCTACAATGAGCAGTTCTTC. It translates to CASSEKGLASYNEQFF.

In its sample, this clone was seen a few times. The chain carries TRBV4-1 and TRBJ1-2, with 9 nucleotides matching TRBD1. With 4 bases clipped from V and 2 bases from J, the junction kept 2 bases outside the gene matches. There are 14 residues in the CDR3. In germline, CDR1 is MGHRA, CDR2 YSYEKL. The CDR3 region has the DNA TGCGCCAGCAGCCGCGACAGGGGGAACTATGGCTACACCTTC. It codes for CASSRDRGNYGYTF.

The chain employs TRBV6-5 and TRBJ2-5, with 7 bases aligning to TRBD1. The J call could be wrong; TRBJ2-7 is a better fit for the DNA end. This CDR3 has 15 residues. Germline CDR1 MNHEY, CDR2 SVGAGI. The CDR3, as DNA: TGTGCCAGCAGTTATTATTACAGGGGCCACTACGAGCAGTACTTC. As protein: CASSYYYRGHYEQYF.

This clone was observed a few times. Other DNA sequences in this sample translate to the same CDR3. The gene calls are TRBV7-6 and TRBJ2-3, with 9 bases lining up with TRBD2. Germline CDR1 SGHVS, CDR2 FNYEAQ. Losses at the gene ends were 0 bases for V and 5 bases for J; bases not matched to a gene: 0. The CDR3 is 14 residues long. CDR3 in amino acids: CASSLASGRDTQYF. The CDR3 region has the DNA TGTGCCAGCAGCTTAGCTAGCGGGAGAGATACGCAGTATTTT.

This clone was counted only a few times. The V and J genes are TRBV5-1 and TRBJ2-7; TRBD2 aligns across 15 bases. J was trimmed by 3 bases and V by 0 bases; bases with no gene match: 1. This CDR3 region has 16 residues. Germline-derived CDR1 and CDR2 are SGHRS and YFSETQ. This CDR3 reads CASSLVGLAGGYEQYF. The CDR3 region has the DNA TGCGCCAGCAGCTTGGTGGGACTAGCGGGAGGCTACGAGCAGTACTTC.

The rearrangement uses TRBV18 and TRBJ2-7; 8 positions agree with TRBD1. Germline V gene sequence: CDR1 KGHSH, CDR2 LQKENI. The ends lost 3 bases at V and 6 bases at J; junction bases unmatched: 7. This CDR3 is built from 14 residues. The DNA for the CDR3 is TGTGCCAGCTCACCGATTGACAGGGGCGGCGAGCAGTACTTC. Translating gives CASSPIDRGGEQYF.

There are a few counts of this clone. The chain couples TRBV7-9 to TRBJ1-2; D possibly corresponds to TRBD1 (6 bases). With 1 base removed from V and 7 bases from J, the gap between germline ends came to 16 bases. This CDR3 region has 15 residues. Germline V gene lookup returns CDR1 SEHNR and CDR2 FQNEAQ (reference sequence). The CDR3 nucleotides are TGTGCCAGCAGCTTAGGGGGGCAGGGAAGTCGTGGCTACACCTTC. The encoded protein is CASSLGGQGSRGYTF.

The V and J genes are TRBV6-5 and TRBJ2-7, with a weak D call TRBD2 (5 bases). V was shortened by 8 bases and J by 6 bases, with 17 bases between the two germline ends. Germline values: CDR1 MNHEY, CDR2 SVGAGI. The CDR3 covers 13 residues. The CDR3 protein is CASSNEGTFEQYF. As DNA, the CDR3 is TGTGCCAGCTCAAACGAGGGTACATTCGAGCAGTACTTC.

There are a few counts of this clone. The chain links TRBV5-1 to TRBJ1-2, with TRBD1 matching over 7 bases. V gave up 4 bases and J gave up 2 bases; unmatched junction bases: 5. CDR3 length equals 14 residues. Germline CDR1 and CDR2: SGHRS and YFSETQ. CDR3 region: CASSPAQGNYGYTF. The CDR3 bases are TGCGCCAGCAGCCCTGCACAGGGGAACTATGGCTACACCTTC.